Listed here is a single T cell receptor beta chain. This sample is drawn from a study of blood T cell repertoires in COVID-19. Produced via immunoSEQ multiplex PCR; TCRdb's table is partial and in-frame only. The sample has some 140,000 clones; about 90% are singletons. Germline CDR1 ENHRY, CDR2 SYGVKD. V dropped 6 bases and J dropped 2; count of bases not matched to a gene: 8. The CDR3 is 15 amino acids. Sequencing was performed on peripheral blood. This chain joins TRBV10-3 and TRBJ1-1; 8 nucleotides align to TRBD1. The origin of this receptor is a man between 50 and 59 years old with acute or convalescent COVID-19. The CDR3, as DNA: TGTGCCATCAGCCCACAGGGGGGCTCTAACACTGAAGCTTTCTTT. Translation gives CAISPQGGSNTEAFF.